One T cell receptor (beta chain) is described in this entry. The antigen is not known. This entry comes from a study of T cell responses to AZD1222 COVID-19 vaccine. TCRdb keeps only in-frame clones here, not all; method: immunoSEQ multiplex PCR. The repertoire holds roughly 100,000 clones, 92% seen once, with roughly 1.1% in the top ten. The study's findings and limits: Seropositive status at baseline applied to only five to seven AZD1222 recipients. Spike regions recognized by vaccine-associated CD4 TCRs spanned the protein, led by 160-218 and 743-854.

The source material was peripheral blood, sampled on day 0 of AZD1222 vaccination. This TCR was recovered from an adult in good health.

The CDR3 region has the DNA TGTGCCAGCAGCGTAGTACAGGCGAACACTGAAGCTTTCTTT. Its translation is CASSVVQANTEAFF. The chain couples TRBV9 to TRBJ1-1, with D tentatively TRBD1 (5 bases). CDR1 and CDR2 (germline): SGDLS, YYNGEE. V was cut by 0 bases and J by 1 base, with 7 bases left in between. The CDR3 has 14 residues.